This T cell receptor (beta chain) was sequenced in a study of T cell repertoires in cytomegalovirus infection. Study overall: The study used recently identified HLA-C-restricted and well-studied HLA-B-restricted CMV epitopes. TCR beta signatures that were public indicated CMV infection and matching HLA type. The study, taken as a whole, reports: HLA-C-restricted TCR beta clonotypes specific for CMV led the ex vivo response.

Concerning this clonotype: Its cognate antigen is unknown.

MiXCR, applied by TCRdb to the reads, yields one record per CDR3 protein. The sample has some 900,000 distinct CDR3 sequences; approximately 32% are singletons. The source material was cultured CD8+ T cells from PBMCs, sampled from culture after CMV antigen stimulation. The TCR was taken from a human donor in good health (CMV status not recorded). Some clones in this sample may be carry-over from other donors' samples.

CDR3 loop: CATSDRGQLSSYNEQFF. The CDR3 DNA reads as TGTGCCACCAGTGATCGGGGACAACTGAGCTCCTACAATGAGCAGTTCTTC. The gene calls are TRBV24-1 and TRBJ2-1, with a weak D call TRBD1 (6 bases). The CDR3 has 17 residues. V gave up 3 bases and J gave up 0 bases, with 14 bases separating them. Germline CDR1 is KGHDR and CDR2 is SFDVKD.